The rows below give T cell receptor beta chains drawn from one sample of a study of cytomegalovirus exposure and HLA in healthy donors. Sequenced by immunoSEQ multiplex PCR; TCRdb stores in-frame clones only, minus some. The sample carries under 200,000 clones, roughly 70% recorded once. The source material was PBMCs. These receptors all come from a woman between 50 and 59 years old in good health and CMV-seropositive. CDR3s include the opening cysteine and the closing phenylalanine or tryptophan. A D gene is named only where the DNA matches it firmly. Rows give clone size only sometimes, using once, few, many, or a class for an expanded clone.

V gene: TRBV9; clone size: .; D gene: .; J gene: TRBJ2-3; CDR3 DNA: TGTGCCAGCAGCGTAGAGGGGGGGGCCTTCACAGATACGCAGTATTTT; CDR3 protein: CASSVEGGAFTDTQYF
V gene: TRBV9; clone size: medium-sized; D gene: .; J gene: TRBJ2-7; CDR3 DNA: TGTGCCAGCAGCGTAGCCCAGGGTCCCTCCTACGAGCAGTACTTC; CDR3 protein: CASSVAQGPSYEQYF
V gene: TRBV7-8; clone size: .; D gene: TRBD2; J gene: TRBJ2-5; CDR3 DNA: TGTGCCAGCAGCTTACGTCGTAGCGGGGTGCAAGAGACCCAGTACTTC; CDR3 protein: CASSLRRSGVQETQYF
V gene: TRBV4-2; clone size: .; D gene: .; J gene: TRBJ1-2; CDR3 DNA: TGTGCCAGCAGCCCGCCTGGAGACGACTACACCTTC; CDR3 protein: CASSPPGDDYTF
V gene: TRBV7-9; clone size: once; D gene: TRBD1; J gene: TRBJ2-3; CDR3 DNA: TGTGCCAGCAGCCCAACGACAGGGAGACTGGGCACAGATACGCAGTATTTT; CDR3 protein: CASSPTTGRLGTDTQYF
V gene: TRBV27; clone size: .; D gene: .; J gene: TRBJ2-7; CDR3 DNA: TGTGCCAGCAGTCCCAACAGGGCCCGCTCCTACGAGCAGTACTTC; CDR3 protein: CASSPNRARSYEQYF
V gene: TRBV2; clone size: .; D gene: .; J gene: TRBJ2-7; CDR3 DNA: TGTGCCAGCAGTGAACCCCAGGCGTACTACGAGCAGTACTTC; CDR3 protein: CASSEPQAYYEQYF
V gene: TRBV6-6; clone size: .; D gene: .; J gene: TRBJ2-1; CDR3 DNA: TGTGCCAGCAGTAACCCCCCCCAGCGGATTAATGAGCAGTTCTTC; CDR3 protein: CASSNPPQRINEQFF
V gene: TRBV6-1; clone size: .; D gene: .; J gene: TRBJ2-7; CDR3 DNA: TGTGCCAGCAGCCCACAGGGCTACGAGCAGTACTTC; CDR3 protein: CASSPQGYEQYF
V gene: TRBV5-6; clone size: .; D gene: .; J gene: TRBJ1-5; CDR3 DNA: TGTGCCAGCAGCTGGACCTTAGGACAGAAAAGGGGGAACAATCAGCCCCAGCATTTT; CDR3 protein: CASSWTLGQKRGNNQPQHF
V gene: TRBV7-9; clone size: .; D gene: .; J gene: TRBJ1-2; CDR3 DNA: TGTGCCAGCAGCCCCGCGGAGGACCATGGCTACACCTTC; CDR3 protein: CASSPAEDHGYTF
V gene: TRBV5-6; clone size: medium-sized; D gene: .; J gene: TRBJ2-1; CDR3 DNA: TGTGCCAGCAGTAGGAGCTCCAATGAGCAGTTCTTC; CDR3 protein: CASSRSSNEQFF
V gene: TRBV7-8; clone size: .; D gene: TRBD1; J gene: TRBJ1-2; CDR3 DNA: TGTGCCAGCAGCTTACACCTGGGGACAGCCTATGGCTACACCTTC; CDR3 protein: CASSLHLGTAYGYTF
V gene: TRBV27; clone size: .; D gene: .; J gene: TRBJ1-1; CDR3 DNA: TGTGCCAGCAGTCTCTCAGGAGGGGTCAACACTGAAGCTTTCTTT; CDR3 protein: CASSLSGGVNTEAFF
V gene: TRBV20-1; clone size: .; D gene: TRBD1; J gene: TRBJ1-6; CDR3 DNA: TGCAGTGCGGGGACAGATTCACCCCTCCACTTT; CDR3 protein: CSAGTDSPLHF
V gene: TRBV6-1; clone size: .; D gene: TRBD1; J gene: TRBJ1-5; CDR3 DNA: TGTGCCAGCAGTACGGGACAGGGTGCAAATCAGCCCCAGCATTTT; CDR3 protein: CASSTGQGANQPQHF
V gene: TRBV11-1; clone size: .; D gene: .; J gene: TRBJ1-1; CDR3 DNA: TGTGCCAGCAGCTTAGTGTCCCTCACTGAAGCTTTCTTT; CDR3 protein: CASSLVSLTEAFF
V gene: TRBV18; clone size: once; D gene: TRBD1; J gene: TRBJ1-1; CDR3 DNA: TGTGCCAGCTCACCGCCGGGGACAGGGTACACTGAAGCTTTCTTT; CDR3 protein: CASSPPGTGYTEAFF
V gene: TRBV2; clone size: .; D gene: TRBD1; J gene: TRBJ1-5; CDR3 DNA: TGTGCCAGCAGTGAAGCGGCAGGGGGTCAGCCCCAGCATTTT; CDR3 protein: CASSEAAGGQPQHF